A selection of T cell receptor beta chains follows, all from one sample in a study of post-analysis software for immune sequencing data. TCRdb passed the PCR reads through MiXCR, listing each CDR3 protein once. This table holds hundreds of thousands of distinct CDR3 sequences, about 32% found once. What was sequenced was blood. The source is a girl aged 5-17 years with multiple sclerosis. CDR3s include the opening cysteine and the closing phenylalanine or tryptophan. Each record gives: CDR3 DNA, CDR3 protein, V gene, D gene, clone size, J gene. A D gene is named only where the DNA matches it firmly. Expanded clones get a size class; other rows say once, few or many, or leave the size out.

TGTGCCAGCAGTTTAATGACTACCTACAATGAGCAGTTCTTC | CASSLMTTYNEQFF | TRBV12-3/TRBV12-4 | NA | many | TRBJ2-1
TGTGCCAGCAGCTTATTGCATACGAATTCACCCCTCCACTTT | CASSLLHTNSPLHF | TRBV7-9 | NA | NA | TRBJ1-6
TGCGCCAGCAGCCCGGGGGGCGGCAAGAACTATGGCTACACCTTC | CASSPGGGKNYGYTF | TRBV5-1 | NA | NA | TRBJ1-2
TGTGCCAGCAGCTTGGAGGGGGCGAGGAACACTGAAGCTTTCTTT | CASSLEGARNTEAFF | TRBV5-4 | TRBD1 | few | TRBJ1-1
TGCAGTGCTAGACCCGACGGGGGGATGTGGACTGAAGCTTTCTTT | CSARPDGGMWTEAFF | TRBV20-1 | NA | NA | TRBJ1-1
TGCAGCGCTGGGACGGTGAACACTGAAGCTTTCTTT | CSAGTVNTEAFF | TRBV29-1 | NA | few | TRBJ1-1
TGTGCCAGCAGCCGCGGACCCTACGAGCAGTACTTC | CASSRGPYEQYF | TRBV3-1 | NA | few | TRBJ2-7
TGTGCCAGCCGACAGGGAACTTACCGCCAAGAGACCCAGTACTTC | CASRQGTYRQETQYF | TRBV6-1 | TRBD1 | NA | TRBJ2-5
TGCAGCGTTGAAGTGGAGGGGATTAGTGGCTACACCTTC | CSVEVEGISGYTF | TRBV29-1 | NA | NA | TRBJ1-2
TGCAGCGTTACTGGGGAGAGCACTGAAGCTTTCTTT | CSVTGESTEAFF | TRBV29-1 | NA | NA | TRBJ1-1
TGTGCCAGCAGTGGGAGGGGTCTTGAGCAGTTCTTC | CASSGRGLEQFF | TRBV25-1 | NA | NA | TRBJ2-1
TGCGCCAACAGCCTACCGGGACAGGGTTACGAGCAGTACTTC | CANSLPGQGYEQYF | TRBV4-1 | TRBD1 | NA | TRBJ2-7
TGTGCCATCAGCTACGGACAGGGAAACTACGAGCAGTACTTC | CAISYGQGNYEQYF | TRBV10-3 | TRBD1 | few | TRBJ2-7
TGTGCCAGCAGCTCCCTTCAGGGGGCAGATACGCAGTATTTT | CASSSLQGADTQYF | TRBV5-5 | TRBD1 | NA | TRBJ2-3
TGTGCCAGCACCGGGACAGGGAGCTCCTACGAGCAGTACTTC | CASTGTGSSYEQYF | TRBV6-1 | TRBD1 | NA | TRBJ2-7
TGTGCCAGCAGTCGCTACGAGCAGTACTTC | CASSRYEQYF | TRBV28 | NA | many | TRBJ2-7
TGTGCCAGCAGCTTATCAGGTCGGCGGGAGGTTGGGCAGTATTTT | CASSLSGRREVGQYF | TRBV7-2 | TRBD2 | NA | TRBJ2-3
TGTGCCAGCAGTTACGACAGCCTGGATTGGGCTGAAGCTTTCTTT | CASSYDSLDWAEAFF | TRBV6-6 | NA | NA | TRBJ1-1
TGTGCCAGCAGCCTCTTCCCCAGGACCGAAGCTTTCTTT | CASSLFPRTEAFF | TRBV5-5 | NA | once | TRBJ1-1
TGTGCCACCAGCAGAGATTGGGGAATGGACAGGAGCAATCAGCCCCAGCATTTT | CATSRDWGMDRSNQPQHF | TRBV15 | TRBD1 | NA | TRBJ1-5
TGTGCCAGCAGCCAATGTATGACAGGGAGGAATGAAAAACTGTTTTTT | CASSQCMTGRNEKLFF | TRBV16 | TRBD1 | NA | TRBJ1-4
TGCAGCGTTGGAGCGTTTCGGGTAGGAGATACGCAGTATTTT | CSVGAFRVGDTQYF | TRBV29-1 | NA | few | TRBJ2-3
TGTGCCAGTGTGCGACAGGGGTCGGGCGGGGAGCTGTTTTTT | CASVRQGSGGELFF | TRBV7-6 | TRBD1 | NA | TRBJ2-2
TGTGCCAGCAGAATGGGACAGGGAGTCCACGAGCAGTACTTC | CASRMGQGVHEQYF | TRBV6-6 | TRBD1 | NA | TRBJ2-7
TGCGCCAGCCGCCCTGGACAGGGAAACTATGGCTACACCTTC | CASRPGQGNYGYTF | TRBV5-1 | TRBD1 | few | TRBJ1-2
TGCGCCAGCAGCCAAGACCCGACAGGGGGCGGAGGCTACACCTTC | CASSQDPTGGGGYTF | TRBV4-3 | TRBD1 | few | TRBJ1-2
TGCAGTGCTGGAACAGTCGGCACAGATACGCAGTATTTT | CSAGTVGTDTQYF | TRBV20-1 | NA | few | TRBJ2-3
TGTGCCAGCAGCCGTGGGACCCCAGATACGCAGTATTTT | CASSRGTPDTQYF | TRBV7-2 | NA | NA | TRBJ2-3
TGTGCCAGCAGTTTAGCATCAGAGACCCAGTACTTC | CASSLASETQYF | TRBV12-3/TRBV12-4 | NA | many | TRBJ2-5
TGTGCCAGCAGCAAGGGGTGGCAGGGGTACGAGCAGTACTTC | CASSKGWQGYEQYF | TRBV6-1 | NA | NA | TRBJ2-7
TGTGCCAGCAGTTACTTAGGGGAGGTTGAGCAGTTCTTC | CASSYLGEVEQFF | TRBV6-6 | NA | NA | TRBJ2-1
TGCGCCAGCAGTCATGGGACAGGGTATCAGCCCCAGCATTTT | CASSHGTGYQPQHF | TRBV4-1 | TRBD1 | few | TRBJ1-5
TGCGCCAGCAGCCCAACGGACAGGGGGCCCGATCAGCCCCAGCATTTT | CASSPTDRGPDQPQHF | TRBV4-3 | TRBD1 | NA | TRBJ1-5
TGTGCCAGCAGCCGGCTCCCCGGCGCGGATACGCAGTATTTT | CASSRLPGADTQYF | TRBV28 | NA | NA | TRBJ2-3
TGTGCCAGCAGTTACCGGCGGGAGGTTCCCTACAATGAGCAGTTCTTC | CASSYRREVPYNEQFF | TRBV6-2/TRBV6-3 | TRBD2 | NA | TRBJ2-1
TGTGCCAGCAGCTCCGACGGGAAAAGCCAAGAGACCCAGTACTTC | CASSSDGKSQETQYF | TRBV7-2 | NA | many | TRBJ2-5
TGTGCCAGCAGCTTAGCCCAGCTTCAAGAGACCCAGTACTTC | CASSLAQLQETQYF | TRBV7-9 | NA | NA | TRBJ2-5
TGCAGCGTTGGCGGACAGAATCGAGAGCAGTACTTC | CSVGGQNREQYF | TRBV29-1 | NA | NA | TRBJ2-7
TGTGCCGGGGGGAGGGATTCCTACGAGCAGTACTTC | CAGGRDSYEQYF | TRBV2 | TRBD2 | few | TRBJ2-7
TGTGCCAGCAGCCAACGGACCAACAATGAGCAGTTCTTC | CASSQRTNNEQFF | TRBV6-2/TRBV6-3 | NA | few | TRBJ2-1
TGTGCCAGCAGGCGGACAGGGGGCTCCTACGAGCAGTACTTC | CASRRTGGSYEQYF | TRBV6-5 | TRBD1 | few | TRBJ2-7
TGTGCCAGCAGCCACGGGACAGGGACTTACGAGCAGTACTTC | CASSHGTGTYEQYF | TRBV5-6 | TRBD1 | NA | TRBJ2-7
TGTGCCATCAGCATCCTCCCGCAAGAGACCCAGTACTTC | CAISILPQETQYF | TRBV10-3 | NA | NA | TRBJ2-5
TGTGCCAGCTCCCCCACCGGGACAGGGGGCGGGGAGACCCAGTACTTC | CASSPTGTGGGETQYF | TRBV9 | TRBD1 | NA | TRBJ2-5
TGTGCCAGCAGTAAGGGGATTGGGTGGGATGCCTACAATGAGCAGTTCTTC | CASSKGIGWDAYNEQFF | TRBV12-3/TRBV12-4 | NA | few | TRBJ2-1
TGTGCCAGCAGTTTCGGTCCGCCGAGCTCCTACGAGCAGTACTTC | CASSFGPPSSYEQYF | TRBV27 | NA | few | TRBJ2-7
TGCAGTGCGGGGGGCGCCTATGGCTACACCTTC | CSAGGAYGYTF | TRBV29-1 | NA | many | TRBJ1-2
TGTGCCAGCAGTGAAAGTCTGTACGAGCAGTACTTC | CASSESLYEQYF | TRBV6-1 | NA | NA | TRBJ2-7
TGTGCCAGCAGCCAAGATATCGGACTAGCGGGGGGCTGGGATGAGCAGTACTTC | CASSQDIGLAGGWDEQYF | TRBV14 | TRBD2 | NA | TRBJ2-7
TGCAGTGCTAGAGGGGGGGCGAGGGGGCGGACCTATGGCTACACCTTC | CSARGGARGRTYGYTF | TRBV20-1 | TRBD1 | NA | TRBJ1-2
TGCGCCAGCAGCTTGATGACAGGGGGCGCAGATACGCAGTATTTT | CASSLMTGGADTQYF | TRBV5-1 | TRBD1 | NA | TRBJ2-3
TGTGCCAGCAGCACAGGGGGCAGGGGCAATCAGCCCCAGCATTTT | CASSTGGRGNQPQHF | TRBV6-2/TRBV6-3 | TRBD1 | NA | TRBJ1-5
TGTGCCATCAGTGACTCGAGGGGCCCTAGCGGGACCCAGTACTTC | CAISDSRGPSGTQYF | TRBV10-3 | TRBD2 | many | TRBJ2-5
TGTGCCACCAGTGCGGGACAGGGGAAAGAGACCCAGTACTTC | CATSAGQGKETQYF | TRBV24-1 | TRBD1 | NA | TRBJ2-5
TGTGCCAGCAGTTTTAAGGGCCTTCCTAGGGAGCAGTACTTC | CASSFKGLPREQYF | TRBV28 | NA | few | TRBJ2-7
TGTGCCATCAGTGAGATACAGGACAACTATGGCTACACCTTC | CAISEIQDNYGYTF | TRBV10-3 | NA | NA | TRBJ1-2
TGCAGTGCTAATCTAGGTCGGCTGGCTAACTATGGCTACACCTTC | CSANLGRLANYGYTF | TRBV20-1 | NA | NA | TRBJ1-2
TGCAGCGTCCCGGGACAGGGAAGCACAGATACGCAGTATTTT | CSVPGQGSTDTQYF | TRBV29-1 | TRBD1 | few | TRBJ2-3
TGTGCCAGCAGCTCGGACAGGGGGCTCAGGGAGACCCAGTACTTC | CASSSDRGLRETQYF | TRBV7-9 | TRBD1 | NA | TRBJ2-5
TGCGCCAGCAGCTTGGCGGGCTTAAGTACTGAAGCTTTCTTT | CASSLAGLSTEAFF | TRBV5-1 | NA | NA | TRBJ1-1